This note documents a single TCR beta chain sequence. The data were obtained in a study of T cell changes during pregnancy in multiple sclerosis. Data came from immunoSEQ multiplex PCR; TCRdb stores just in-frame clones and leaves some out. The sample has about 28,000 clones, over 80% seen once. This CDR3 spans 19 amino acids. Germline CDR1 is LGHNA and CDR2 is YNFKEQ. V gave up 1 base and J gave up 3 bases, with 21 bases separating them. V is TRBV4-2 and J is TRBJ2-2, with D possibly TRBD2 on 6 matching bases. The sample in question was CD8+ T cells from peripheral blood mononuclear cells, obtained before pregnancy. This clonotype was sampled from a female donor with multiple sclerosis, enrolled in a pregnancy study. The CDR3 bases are TGTGCCAGCAGCCAAGGGGGTGTCTCGGGAGACTCGGACACCGGGGAGCTGTTTTTT. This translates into CASSQGGVSGDSDTGELFF.